Each of the 22 T cell receptor beta chains below was sequenced from the same sample in a study of blood T cell repertoires in COVID-19. Here immunoSEQ multiplex PCR was the method, and the copy in TCRdb shows in-frame clones only, minus some. The table has roughly 290,000 clones, roughly 90% seen once. Sequences were obtained from peripheral blood. Receptors were obtained from a woman aged 30 to 39 with COVID-19, enrolled during active disease.

The V call is TRBV28, the J call TRBJ1-1; possible D gene TRBD1, 5 bases. This CDR3 region has 14 residues. V lost 2 bases and J lost 11, with 18 bases in between. Germline loops: CDR1 MDHEN, CDR2 SYDVKM. The CDR3 nucleotides read TGTGCCAGCAGTTTACCCGCAGGGCCCAATTGGGCTTTCTTT. It yields the protein CASSLPAGPNWAFF.

This clone was detected only a few times. The chain joins TRBV19 to TRBJ1-2; TRBD1 agrees at 7 bases. The germline CDR1 and CDR2 sequences are LNHDA and SQIVND (reference sequence). V lost 4 bases to trimming and J lost 5 bases; unmatched junction nucleotides: 16. CDR3 length equals 17 residues. The CDR3 loop is CASSTIPGTDLPYGYTF. Here the CDR3 DNA reads TGTGCCAGTAGTACGATACCCGGGACAGACCTCCCTTATGGCTACACCTTC.

This clone was seen a handful of times. This sequence joins TRBV6-6 and TRBJ2-4, with D unresolved. This CDR3 is 12 amino acids long. V dropped 7 bases and J dropped 6 bases, with 10 bases sitting between them. Germline loops: CDR1 MNHNY, CDR2 SVGAGI (reference sequence). CDR3 nucleotides: TGTGCCAGCAACCTAGAAGGAAACATTCAGTACTTC. Residues: CASNLEGNIQYF.

The chain is built from TRBV6-5 and TRBJ2-5; D is perhaps TRBD1 (6 bases). Trimming took 7 bases from V and 5 from J, leaving 8 bases between them. The CDR3 totals 11 residues. CDR1 is MNHEY and CDR2 is SVGAGI in the germline V gene. The CDR3 DNA reads TGTGCCAGCAACAGGGATGAGACCCAGTACTTC. Protein: CASNRDETQYF.

The rearrangement joins TRBV2 to TRBJ2-3; 9 nucleotides line up with TRBD2. The V and J ends lost 8 bases and 4 bases, in that order; junction bases with no gene match: 4. The CDR3 length is 13 residues. Germline V gene sequence: CDR1 SNHLY, CDR2 FYNNEI. The CDR3 reads CASVAGESDTQYF. The CDR3 DNA sequence: TGTGCCAGCGTAGCGGGAGAATCAGATACGCAGTATTTT.

This sequence joins TRBV19 and TRBJ2-4; D is undetermined. The CDR3 runs to 16 residues. Trimming shortened V by 5 bases and J by 0 bases, and 14 bases separated the two germline ends. Germline CDR1 LNHDA, CDR2 SQIVND (reference sequence). The DNA of the CDR3 is TGTGCCAGTAGTCCCTCACATTCCCTAGCCAAAAACATTCAGTACTTC. It encodes CASSPSHSLAKNIQYF.

This clone was observed once. The chain couples TRBV7-9 to TRBJ2-5; 7 positions match TRBD1. There are 15 residues in the CDR3. The V and J ends lost 5 bases and 0 bases, in that order; junction bases with no gene match: 6. The germline V gene encodes CDR1 SEHNR and CDR2 FQNEAQ (reference sequence). The CDR3 sequence: CASSKGQFNQETQYF. The CDR3 DNA follows: TGTGCCAGCAGCAAGGGACAGTTTAACCAAGAGACCCAGTACTTC. Full variable domain (missing parts from reference TRBV7-9 and TRBJ2-5): DTGVSQNPRHKITKRGQNVTFRCDPISEHNRLYWYRQTLGQGPEFLTYFQNEAQLEKSRLLSDRFSAERPKGSFSTLEIQRTEQGDSAMYLCASSKGQFNQETQYFGPGTRLLVL.

The chain joins TRBV7-6 to TRBJ1-1; weak D call: TRBD1 (6 bases). The germline gives CDR1 SGHVS, CDR2 FNYEAQ. The CDR3 length is 14 residues. Trimming cost V 5 bases and J 4 bases, with 14 bases left between them. The CDR3 spells CASSPLGGPTEAFF. The CDR3 region has the DNA TGTGCCAGCAGCCCCTTAGGGGGTCCCACTGAAGCTTTCTTT.

V and J are TRBV30 and TRBJ1-3; TRBD1 might be the D (5 bases). CDR1 and CDR2 (germline): GTSNPN, SVGIG (reference sequence). The CDR3 is 14 amino acids. Trimming removed 3 bases at V and 4 bases at J, with 13 bases between. The CDR3: CAWRLSGSGNTIYF. The CDR3 DNA sequence: TGTGCCTGGAGGCTCTCAGGGTCGGGAAACACCATATATTTT.

The genes are TRBV30 and TRBJ2-7, with TRBD2 matching over 7 bases. Germline V gene sequence: CDR1 GTSNPN, CDR2 SVGIG (reference sequence). This CDR3 region has 13 residues. J lost 2 bases, V lost 6 bases, and 7 bases had no gene match. CDR3 nucleotides: TGTGCCTGCGGGAGGAGTTTAGCCTACGAGCAGTACTTC. Its protein is CACGRSLAYEQYF.

V and J are TRBV30 and TRBJ1-1; 7 nucleotides agree with TRBD1. This CDR3 spans 13 amino acids. CDR1 is GTSNPN, CDR2 SVGIG, per germline (reference sequence). J lost 1 base, V lost 2 bases, and 1 base had no gene match. The CDR3 protein is CAWSYRGNTEAFF. Written as DNA, the CDR3 is TGTGCCTGGAGTTACAGGGGGAACACTGAAGCTTTCTTT.

This rearrangement joins TRBV19 to TRBJ1-1, with unresolved D. Trimming cost V 0 bases and J 0 bases, with 5 bases left between them. This CDR3 is built from 14 residues. CDR1 is LNHDA and CDR2 is SQIVND in the germline V gene (reference sequence). The CDR3 spells CASSIDLLNTEAFF. CDR3 sequence (DNA): TGTGCCAGTAGTATAGATCTTCTGAACACTGAAGCTTTCTTT.

Details on this clone: Germline and junction disagree at one end, which may indicate a read error. The V gene is TRBV2, the J gene TRBJ2-2; 8 nucleotides align to TRBD2. The CDR3 extends over 15 amino acids. The V gene's germline CDR1 is SNHLY and CDR2 FYNNEI. The CDR3 loop reads CASSQGGRNAGELFF. DNA for the CDR3: TGTGCCAGCAGTCAAGGCGGGAGGAACGCCGGGGAGCTGTTTTTT.

The chain carries TRBV4-3 and TRBJ1-3, with D perhaps TRBD1 (5 bases). This CDR3 has 15 residues. V lost 1 base and J lost 1, with 8 bases in between. Germline V lookup: CDR1 LGHNA, CDR2 YSLEER. The CDR3: CASSQVAGSGNTIYF. CDR3 in DNA: TGCGCCAGCAGCCAAGTCGCAGGGTCTGGAAACACCATATATTTT.

This clone turned up a few times. Other DNA sequences in the same sample also yield this CDR3. The chain employs TRBV9 and TRBJ2-7; TRBD1 aligns across 7 bases. The V segment lost 0 bases and the J segment 3 bases; nucleotides outside the gene matches: 3. This CDR3 spans 14 amino acids. CDR1 and CDR2 from the germline V gene are SGDLS and YYNGEE. CDR3 protein: CASSVGAGGYEQYF. The CDR3 DNA follows: TGTGCCAGCAGCGTAGGGGCAGGGGGCTACGAGCAGTACTTC.

V is TRBV15 and J is TRBJ2-5, with D tentatively TRBD2 (7 bases). The CDR3 contains 15 residues. CDR1 is LNHNV and CDR2 is YYDKDF in the germline V gene (reference sequence). V was cut by 0 bases and J by 5 bases, with 13 bases left in between. The CDR3 DNA sequence: TGTGCCACCAGCAGAGATCGGGGGGCAGGGGAGACCCAGTACTTC. This codes for CATSRDRGAGETQYF.

J is TRBJ1-2 and V is TRBV3-1 (or the pseudogene TRBV3-2); D ambiguous. Germline V gives CDR1 LGHDT, CDR2 YNNKEL (reference sequence). V lost 1 base, J lost 8 bases, and 11 bases lay in between. The CDR3 is made up of 13 amino acids. In DNA form, the CDR3 reads TGTGCCAGCAGCCAAGCACGGGTAGAAGGCTACACCTTC. Translating it yields CASSQARVEGYTF.

This clone was recorded only once. The chain recombines TRBV2 with TRBJ2-5; tentative D call: TRBD2 (5 bases). The V and J ends lost 7 bases and 4 bases respectively, with 10 bases between them. CDR1 is SNHLY, CDR2 FYNNEI, per germline. The CDR3 is made up of 12 amino acids. The CDR3 loop reads CASIAIPETQYF. CDR3 bases: TGTGCCAGCATAGCGATACCAGAGACCCAGTACTTC.

This rearrangement joins TRBV6-5 to TRBJ2-7, with 7 bases lining up with TRBD2. The V and J ends lost 2 bases and 6 bases, in that order; junction bases with no gene match: 4. This CDR3 is 13 amino acids long. The germline V gene has CDR1 MNHEY and CDR2 SVGAGI. The CDR3 reads CASSYRGEGEQYF. CDR3 in DNA: TGTGCCAGCAGTTACCGGGGGGAAGGCGAGCAGTACTTC.

V is TRBV5-1 and J is TRBJ2-7, with D maybe TRBD2 (5 bases). There are 14 residues in the CDR3. V dropped 8 bases and J dropped 1 base, with 16 bases sitting between them. Germline V CDR1 and CDR2: SGHRS, YFSETQ. The DNA of the CDR3 is TGCGCCAGTACGGCCGGGGTCGGTTCCTACGAGCAGTACTTC. Protein: CASTAGVGSYEQYF.

The chain has TRBV12-3 or TRBV12-4 and TRBJ1-1; D uncertain. The CDR3 loop spans 12 amino acids. V gave up 3 bases and J gave up 5 bases, with 7 bases separating them. CDR3 region: CASSFMRTEAFF. Here the CDR3 DNA reads TGTGCCAGCAGTTTTATGCGTACTGAAGCTTTCTTT.

V is TRBV27 and J is TRBJ1-5; TRBD1 is a possible D gene (6 bases). Trimming shortened V by 3 bases and J by 4 bases, and 16 bases separated the two germline ends. Per germline, CDR1 MNHEY and CDR2 SMNVEV (reference sequence). CDR3 size: 16 residues. The CDR3 spells CASSLSHQGKNQPQHF. In nucleotides, the CDR3 is TGTGCCAGCAGTTTGTCACATCAGGGGAAAAATCAGCCCCAGCATTTT.